This T cell receptor beta chain comes out of a study of breast tumors, draining lymph nodes, adjacent tissues (TCRdb year 2016). The study in broad terms: The study compared TCR beta repertoires across tumor, adjacent nontumor tissue and axillary lymph nodes from breast cancer patients. In human breast cancer, the study set out to assess how tumor, surrounding tissue and draining lymph node repertoires relate to one another and whether T cells might be exchanged between them.

In regard to this clonotype: This receptor's antigen is unknown. Base qualities are not recorded, but no much larger clone differs from it by a single base.

From the germline V gene, CDR1 is SGHVS and CDR2 is FQNEAQ. From the cysteine up to the phenylalanine, the CDR3 has a length of 16 residues. Just CDR3 DNA is preserved here, 48 bases in frame from base 1. V lost 0 bases and J lost 0 bases; the stretch between them is 12 bases long. TCRdb records Illumina HiSeq 2000 as the sequencer. Multiplex PCR amplification was used to build the TCR beta chain libraries. The amplified TCR beta chain products were analyzed by high-throughput sequencing. TCRdb took the public reads, trimmed them with fastp at Q25, ran MiXCR for clone calling and kept in-frame beta chains. CDR3 protein sequences are deduplicated, and each keeps its most common genes and DNA. Here the sample has 270,000 or so distinct CDR3 sequences; about 30% occur a single time. Together, the top ten hold over 0.95% of the sample. The lymph node samples were taken from the axillary draining lymph nodes of breast cancer patients.

General findings and caveats noted by the study authors: In luminal-like breast cancer, tumor and nontumor tissue repertoires resembled each other significantly more than in basal-like breast cancer. Rather than being directly demonstrated, the conclusion that tumor T cells originate in lymph nodes was presented as consistent with a hypothesis. The data were considered consistent with most tumor T cells being derived from the lymph node and subsequently expanding within tumor tissue. Tumors showed preferential V and J gene usage, and their T-cell repertoire diversity fell below that of lymph nodes yet above that of nontumor tissue.

The sample consisted of axillary lymph node tissue. Recombination connected TRBV7-8 to TRBJ2-7; the D region possibly corresponds to TRBD2 (5 bases align). The receptor's source is a female donor with breast cancer. Some clones in this sample may be carry-over from other donors' samples. The CDR3 loop reads CASSLALYGSSYEQYF. The DNA reads as follows: TGTGCCAGCAGCTTAGCGCTGTATGGGAGCTCCTACGAGCAGTACTTC.